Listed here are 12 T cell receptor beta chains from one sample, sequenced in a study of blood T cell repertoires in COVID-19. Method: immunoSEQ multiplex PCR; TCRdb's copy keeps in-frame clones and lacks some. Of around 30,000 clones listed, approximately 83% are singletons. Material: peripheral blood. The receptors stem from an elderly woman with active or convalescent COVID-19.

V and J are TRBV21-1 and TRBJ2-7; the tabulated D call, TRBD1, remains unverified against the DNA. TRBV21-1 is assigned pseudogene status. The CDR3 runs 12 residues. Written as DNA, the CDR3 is TGTGCCATCCGTCGGGACACCTACGAGCAGTACTTC. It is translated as CAIRRDTYEQYF.

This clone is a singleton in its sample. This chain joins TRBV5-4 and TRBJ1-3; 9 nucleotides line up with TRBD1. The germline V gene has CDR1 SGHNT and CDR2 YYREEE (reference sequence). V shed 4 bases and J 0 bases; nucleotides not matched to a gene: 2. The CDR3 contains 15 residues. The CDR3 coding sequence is TGTGCCAGCAGCCGGGGACAGGGCTCTGGAAACACCATATATTTT. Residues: CASSRGQGSGNTIYF. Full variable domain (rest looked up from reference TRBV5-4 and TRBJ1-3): ETGVTQSPTHLIKTRGQQVTLRCSSQSGHNTVSWYQQALGQGPQFIFQYYREEENGRGNFPPRFSGLQFPNYSSELNVNALELDDSALYLCASSRGQGSGNTIYFGEGSWLTVV.

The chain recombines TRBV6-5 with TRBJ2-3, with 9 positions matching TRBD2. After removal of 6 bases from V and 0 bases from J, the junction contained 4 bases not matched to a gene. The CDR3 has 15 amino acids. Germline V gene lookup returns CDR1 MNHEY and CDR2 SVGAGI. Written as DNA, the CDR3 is TGTGCCAGCAGGCTTAGCGGGGGAAGCACAGATACGCAGTATTTT. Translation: CASRLSGGSTDTQYF.

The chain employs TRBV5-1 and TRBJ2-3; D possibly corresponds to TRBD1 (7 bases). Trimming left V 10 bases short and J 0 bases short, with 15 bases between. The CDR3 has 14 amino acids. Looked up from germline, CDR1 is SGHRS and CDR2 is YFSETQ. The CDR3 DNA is TGCGCCGGGGGGACAGCCCGAAGCACAGATACGCAGTATTTT. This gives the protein CAGGTARSTDTQYF.

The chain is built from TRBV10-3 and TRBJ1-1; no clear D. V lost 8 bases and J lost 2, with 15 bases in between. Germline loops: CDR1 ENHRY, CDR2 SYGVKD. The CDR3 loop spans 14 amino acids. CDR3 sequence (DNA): TGTGCCATCTCCGGGGTTGGTGGTAACACTGAAGCTTTCTTT. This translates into CAISGVGGNTEAFF.

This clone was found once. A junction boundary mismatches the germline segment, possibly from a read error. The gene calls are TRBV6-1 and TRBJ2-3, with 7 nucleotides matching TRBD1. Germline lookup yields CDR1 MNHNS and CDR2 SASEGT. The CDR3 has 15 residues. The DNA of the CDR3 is TGTGCCAGCAGCGAAGAGACAGGGAGCACAGATACGCAGTATTTT. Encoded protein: CASSEETGSTDTQYF.

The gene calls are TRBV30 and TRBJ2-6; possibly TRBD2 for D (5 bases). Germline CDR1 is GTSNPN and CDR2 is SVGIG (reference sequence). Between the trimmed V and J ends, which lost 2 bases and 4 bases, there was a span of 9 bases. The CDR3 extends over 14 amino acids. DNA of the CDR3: TGTGCCTGGAGTCAAGGCGGGGGGGCCAACGTCCTGACTTTC. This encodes CAWSQGGGANVLTF.

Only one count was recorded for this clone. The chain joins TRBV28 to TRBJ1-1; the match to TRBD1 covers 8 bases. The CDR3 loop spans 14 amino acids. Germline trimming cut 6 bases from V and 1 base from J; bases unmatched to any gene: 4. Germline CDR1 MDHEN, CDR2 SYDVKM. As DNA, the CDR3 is TGTGCCAGCAGACCAGGGGGCTCGAACACTGAAGCTTTCTTT. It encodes CASRPGGSNTEAFF.

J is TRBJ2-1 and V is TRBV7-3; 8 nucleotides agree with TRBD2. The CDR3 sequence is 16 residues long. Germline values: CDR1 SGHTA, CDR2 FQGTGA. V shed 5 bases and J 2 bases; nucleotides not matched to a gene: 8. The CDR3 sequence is CASSPSGGQAYNEQFF. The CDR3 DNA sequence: TGTGCCAGCAGCCCCTCGGGGGGGCAAGCCTACAATGAGCAGTTCTTC.

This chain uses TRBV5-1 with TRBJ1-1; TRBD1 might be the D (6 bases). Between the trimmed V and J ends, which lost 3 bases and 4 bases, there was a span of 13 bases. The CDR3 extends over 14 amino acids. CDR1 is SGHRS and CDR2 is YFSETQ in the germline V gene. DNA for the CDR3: TGCGCCAGCAGCTGGGGCGACAGGCCCACTGAAGCTTTCTTT. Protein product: CASSWGDRPTEAFF.

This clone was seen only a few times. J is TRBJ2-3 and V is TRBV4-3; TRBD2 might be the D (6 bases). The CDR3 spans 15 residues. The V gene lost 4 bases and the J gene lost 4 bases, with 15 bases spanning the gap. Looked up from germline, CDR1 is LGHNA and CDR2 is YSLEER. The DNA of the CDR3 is TGCGCCAGCAGCCTGAGACTAGATGGTGCAGATACGCAGTATTTT. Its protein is CASSLRLDGADTQYF.

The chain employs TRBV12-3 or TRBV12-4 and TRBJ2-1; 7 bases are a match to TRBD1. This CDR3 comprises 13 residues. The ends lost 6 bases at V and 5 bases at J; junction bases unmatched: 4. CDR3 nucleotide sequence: TGTGCCAGCAGGAGGGACAGCCACAATGAGCAGTTCTTC. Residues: CASRRDSHNEQFF.